The sequence of this T cell receptor (beta chain) was determined in a study of breast tumors, draining lymph nodes, adjacent tissues. This clonotype has ten or more counts. Each CDR3 protein gets one entry after TCRdb re-called the multiplex PCR reads with MiXCR. The data show 70,000 or so distinct CDR3 sequences, around 43% seen once. This TCR was recovered from a female donor with breast cancer. Some clones in this sample may be carry-over from other donors' samples. The sequenced sample was breast tumor tissue.

This CDR3 is CASSLNTGVTGELFF. CDR3 DNA sequence: TGTGCCAGCAGCTTAAATACAGGGGTGACCGGGGAGCTGTTTTTT. The chain employs TRBV7-3 and TRBJ2-2; 7 bases align to TRBD1. The CDR3 is 15 amino acids. Germline V lookup: CDR1 SGHTA, CDR2 FQGTGA. The V and J ends lost 1 base and 5 bases, in that order; junction bases with no gene match: 4.